The subject of this entry is one TCR beta chain. Constant-segment primers were used for 5'RACE, and the resulting TCR alpha and TCR beta cDNA libraries carried sample barcodes and UMIs. TCRdb fed the 5' RACE reads into MiXCR, producing one record per CDR3 protein. The profile shows 450,000 or so distinct CDR3 sequences, around a quarter of them singletons. The sample belongs to a study of T-cell memory formation after mild COVID-19. V was clipped by 1 base and J by 7 bases, with 14 bases between them. The CDR3 spans 14 residues. Germline lookup yields CDR1 SGHAT and CDR2 FQNNGV. Sequencing input: PBMCs or a T cell subset sorted from them (not recorded which). The source of this sequence is an adult woman who had mild COVID-19 (a few samples of this study predate the infection). Cell type and time point are not known. The chain employs TRBV11-2 and TRBJ2-7; D is unresolved. This CDR3 is CASSLVSRSPEQYF. CDR3 nucleotide sequence: TGTGCCAGCAGCTTAGTAAGCAGGTCGCCGGAGCAGTACTTC.